This passage covers 17 T cell receptor beta chains from one sample sequenced in a study of T-cell memory formation after mild COVID-19. TCRdb reanalysed the 5' RACE reads using MiXCR and keeps one entry per CDR3 protein. The table has roughly 300,000 distinct CDR3 sequences, 15% to 20% seen once. The material sequenced was PBMCs or a T cell subset sorted from them (not recorded which). The receptors originated from a man aged 18 to 29 who had mild COVID-19 (a few samples of this study predate the infection). Cell type and time point are not known.

The chain employs TRBV7-8 and TRBJ2-3; D perhaps matches TRBD1 (6 bases). V lost 9 bases, J lost 3 bases, and 19 bases lay in between. The CDR3 has 15 residues. Per the germline V gene, CDR1 is SGHVS and CDR2 is FQNEAQ. CDR3 loop: CASTLRQGITDTQYF. CDR3 in DNA: TGTGCCAGTACCCTTCGGCAGGGGATAACAGATACGCAGTATTTT.

There are a few counts of this clonotype. This sequence joins TRBV7-9 and TRBJ1-5; weak D call: TRBD1 (5 bases). The CDR3 runs to 14 residues. Per the germline V gene, CDR1 is SEHNR and CDR2 is FQNEAQ (reference sequence). The V gene lost 3 bases and the J gene lost 6 bases, with 12 bases spanning the gap. The CDR3 coding sequence is TGTGCCAGCAGCTTGATGGGGGGAAGTCAGCCCCAGCATTTT. Translated, it gives CASSLMGGSQPQHF. Variable domain in full (rest from reference TRBV7-9 and TRBJ1-5): DTGVSQNPRHKITKRGQNVTFRCDPISEHNRLYWYRQTLGQGPEFLTYFQNEAQLEKSRLLSDRFSAERPKGSFSTLEIQRTEQGDSAMYLCASSLMGGSQPQHFGDGTRLSIL.

The chain uses TRBV3-1 and TRBJ2-3, with 7 bases that match TRBD2. The CDR3 loop spans 18 amino acids. Germline CDR1 and CDR2: LGHDT and YNNKEL (reference sequence). Trimming took 4 bases from V and 4 from J; bases not matched to a gene: 17. The DNA of the CDR3 is TGTGCCAGCAGCCGTGCGGGTGGCGGGGGTAGGGGCTCAGATACGCAGTATTTT. It codes for CASSRAGGGGRGSDTQYF.

This clonotype was found a few times. The chain joins TRBV30 to TRBJ1-1, with D possibly TRBD1 on 6 matching bases. V gave up 3 bases and J gave up 2 bases, with 13 bases separating them. This CDR3 spans 14 amino acids. Germline CDR1 reads GTSNPN; CDR2 reads SVGIG (reference sequence). CDR3 residues: CAWRVIQGNTEAFF. In DNA form, the CDR3 reads TGTGCCTGGAGGGTCATACAGGGAAACACTGAAGCTTTCTTT.

This clonotype was counted between two and nine times. The chain combines TRBV6-2 or TRBV6-3 with TRBJ2-1; 9 nucleotides line up with TRBD2. With V trimmed by 9 bases and J by 3 bases, 3 bases remained unmatched. From germline, CDR1 is MNHEY and CDR2 SVGEGT. CDR3 length: 13 amino acids. DNA for the CDR3: TGTGCCAGTTCAGCGGGGGGCTACAATGAGCAGTTCTTC. Its protein product is CASSAGGYNEQFF.

This chain joins TRBV6-4 and TRBJ2-1; D may match TRBD1 or TRBD2 (5 bases each). The germline gives CDR1 MRHNA, CDR2 SNTAGT. This CDR3 spans 15 amino acids. The V and J ends lost 0 bases and 8 bases respectively, with 14 bases between them. CDR3 residues: CASSDSGDRADEQFF. The CDR3, as DNA: TGTGCCAGCAGTGACTCTGGGGACCGTGCGGATGAGCAGTTCTTC.

The chain has TRBV18 and TRBJ2-7, with D unresolved. The CDR3 loop spans 14 amino acids. Germline loops: CDR1 KGHSH, CDR2 LQKENI. V lost 0 bases and J lost 4, with 10 bases in between. The CDR3 spells CASSPPVPSYEQYV. DNA for the CDR3: TGTGCCAGCTCACCACCTGTCCCCAGTTACGAGCAGTACGTC.

This sequence joins TRBV7-9 and TRBJ2-7; D may be TRBD2 (5 bases). This CDR3 region has 14 residues. Trimming cost V 2 bases and J 6 bases, with 14 bases left between them. Germline V gene sequence: CDR1 SEHNR, CDR2 FQNEAQ (reference sequence). CDR3: CASSLYGDGGEQYF. Written as DNA, the CDR3 is TGTGCCAGCAGCTTATATGGGGATGGAGGCGAGCAGTACTTC.

This clonotype appeared a few times. The V gene is TRBV7-6, the J gene TRBJ2-5, with D perhaps TRBD2 (5 bases). This CDR3 comprises 13 residues. Trimming cost V 1 base and J 5 bases, with 8 bases left between them. Germline V gene data show CDR1 as SGHVS and CDR2 as FNYEAQ. CDR3 loop: CASSLDSGETQYF. The DNA for the CDR3 is TGTGCCAGCAGCTTAGACTCGGGGGAGACCCAGTACTTC.

This clonotype was seen a handful of times. The J gene is TRBJ1-1, the V gene TRBV25-1, with a weak D call TRBD1 (5 bases). V gave up 1 base and J gave up 4 bases, with 7 bases separating them. CDR1 and CDR2 (germline): MGHDK, SYGVNS. The CDR3 totals 13 residues. The CDR3 coding sequence is TGTGCCAGCAGTGAATCAAGGGGCACTGAAGCTTTCTTT. Translation gives CASSESRGTEAFF. The whole variable domain, remainder taken from reference TRBV25-1 and TRBJ1-1, is EADIYQTPRYLVIGTGKKITLECSQTMGHDKMYWYQQDPGMELHLIHYSYGVNSTEKGDLSSESTVSRIRTEHFPLTLESARPSHTSQYLCASSESRGTEAFFGQGTRLTVV.

The chain links TRBV7-2 to TRBJ2-7; D may match TRBD1 or TRBD2 (5 bases each). Trimming cost V 2 bases and J 2 bases, with 13 bases left between them. Germline assignment: CDR1 SGHTA and CDR2 FQGNSA. The CDR3 has 15 amino acids. CDR3 DNA: TGTGCCAGCAGCTTATTCCAGGGACGGACCTACGAGCAGTACTTC. It specifies CASSLFQGRTYEQYF.

This clonotype was recorded a few times. V and J are TRBV4-1 and TRBJ2-4, with 9 bases matching TRBD2. V was pared by 0 bases and J by 1 base, with 19 bases of the junction left unmatched. This CDR3 is built from 22 residues. Germline V lookup: CDR1 MGHRA, CDR2 YSYEKL. Written as DNA, the CDR3 is TGCGCCAGCAGCCAAGATCGAATCCGGCTAGCGGGGCCCTTACTGGCCAAAAACATTCAGTACTTC. Translation: CASSQDRIRLAGPLLAKNIQYF.

This clonotype appeared a few times. The CDR3 sequence: CASSVDWGDTTEAFF. CDR3 coding DNA: TGTGCCAGCAGCGTAGATTGGGGGGATACCACTGAAGCTTTCTTT. This chain connects TRBV9 to TRBJ1-1; D possibly corresponds to TRBD1 (5 bases). CDR3 length: 15 residues. V lost 0 bases, J lost 4 bases, and 13 bases lay in between. Germline CDR1 SGDLS, CDR2 YYNGEE.

This sequence joins TRBV18 and TRBJ1-5; 7 bases agree with TRBD1. This CDR3 is built from 14 residues. Germline V lookup: CDR1 KGHSH, CDR2 LQKENI. The V gene end was trimmed by 5 bases and the J gene end by 3 bases; junction bases not matched to a gene: 4. In DNA form, the CDR3 reads TGTGCCAGCTCAGGACAGGATTACAATCAGCCCCAGCATTTT. Its protein is CASSGQDYNQPQHF.

CDR3 bases: TGTGCCAGCAGTTTAACGGCAGCACCTTCCGTCCTCCACTTT. It is translated as CASSLTAAPSVLHF. The gene calls are TRBV27 and TRBJ1-6; the D is unclear. Per germline, CDR1 MNHEY and CDR2 SMNVEV (reference sequence). V was cut by 2 bases and J by 15 bases, with 17 bases left in between. CDR3 length: 14 amino acids.

The chain has TRBV11-1 and TRBJ2-4; the D is unclear. The V end lost 2 bases, the J end lost 1 base, and 6 bases lay between the germline ends. CDR1 is SGHAT and CDR2 is FQDESV in the germline V gene (reference sequence). The CDR3 loop spans 14 amino acids. The CDR3 DNA follows: TGTGCCAGCAGCTTACAGGTGGCCAAAAACATTCAGTACTTC. It encodes CASSLQVAKNIQYF.

V and J are TRBV5-1 and TRBJ2-1, with D possibly being TRBD1 (5 bases). Germline loops: CDR1 SGHRS, CDR2 YFSETQ. The CDR3 is made up of 16 amino acids. The ends were cut back, 3 bases at V and 5 bases at J, with 18 bases in the middle. Here the CDR3 reads CASSSVRWGRNNEQFF. CDR3 bases: TGCGCCAGCAGCTCCGTCCGGTGGGGCCGTAACAATGAGCAGTTCTTC.